Following are 28 T cell receptor beta chains from one sample sequenced in a study of shared clonotypes between healthy human individuals. This table comes from immunoSEQ multiplex PCR, and its TCRdb copy is limited to in-frame clones, with some not included. The table lists 2 million to 2.5 million clones, around 95% of them singletons, with around 0.13% in the top ten. Sequenced material: naive CD4+ T cells sorted from blood. As for subset: CD45RA+ positively selected. These receptors were collected from a young man in good health.

The chain is built from TRBV5-4 and TRBJ1-6; 8 positions agree with TRBD1. The V gene end was trimmed by 0 bases and the J gene end by 9 bases; junction bases not matched to a gene: 8. The V gene's germline CDR1 is SGHNT and CDR2 YYREEE (reference sequence). This CDR3 contains 16 residues. CDR3 loop: CASSLGGQGDGSPLHF. CDR3 bases: TGTGCCAGCAGCTTGGGCGGACAGGGAGATGGTTCACCCCTCCACTTT.

Written as DNA, the CDR3 is TGCGCCAGCAGCGGGAGGTTTTCTAGCACAGATACGCAGTATTTT. It translates to CASSGRFSSTDTQYF. The rearrangement joins TRBV5-1 to TRBJ2-3, with TRBD2 as a possible D gene (6 bases). Germline V gene data show CDR1 as SGHRS and CDR2 as YFSETQ. V was shortened by 4 bases and J by 0 bases, with 12 bases between the two germline ends. The CDR3 consists of 15 residues.

The chain combines TRBV6-1 with TRBJ1-5, with a weak D call TRBD1 (6 bases). CDR3 length: 14 residues. The V and J ends lost 7 bases and 4 bases respectively, with 14 bases between them. From germline, CDR1 is MNHNS and CDR2 SASEGT. CDR3 DNA sequence: TGTGCCAGCACCCGGACAGTCAGTAATCAGCCCCAGCATTTT. This sequence encodes CASTRTVSNQPQHF.

The chain carries TRBV7-9 and TRBJ2-7, with 10 bases aligning to TRBD1. Germline CDR1 and CDR2: SEHNR and FQNEAQ (reference sequence). Losses at the gene ends were 3 bases for V and 5 bases for J; bases not matched to a gene: 4. CDR3 length equals 14 residues. This chain's CDR3 is CASSFWDRGDEQYF. CDR3 sequence (DNA): TGTGCCAGCAGCTTCTGGGACAGGGGCGACGAGCAGTACTTC.

The chain joins TRBV5-1 to TRBJ2-3; 7 bases are a match to TRBD1. CDR3 length equals 14 residues. Germline V lookup: CDR1 SGHRS, CDR2 YFSETQ. The V gene end was trimmed by 0 bases and the J gene end by 6 bases; junction bases not matched to a gene: 4. The chain's CDR3 is CASSLEGGRDTQYF. DNA for the CDR3: TGCGCCAGCAGCTTGGAAGGGGGCAGGGATACGCAGTATTTT.

About this clone: Other DNA sequences from this sample encode an identical CDR3 as well. J is TRBJ1-5 and V is TRBV5-1; TRBD1 is a possible D gene (5 bases). The CDR3 loop spans 14 amino acids. Germline V lookup: CDR1 SGHRS, CDR2 YFSETQ. V was shortened by 4 bases and J by 2 bases, with 10 bases between the two germline ends. Written as DNA, the CDR3 is TGCGCCAGCAGCCGCGGAGGGGGCAATCAGCCCCAGCATTTT. Amino acids: CASSRGGGNQPQHF.

The genes are TRBV14 and TRBJ1-1; D gene unclear. CDR1 is SGHDN, CDR2 FVKESK, per germline. The germline V and J ends were trimmed by 1 base and 7 bases, with 10 bases remaining between them. The CDR3 runs 13 residues. In DNA, the CDR3 is TGTGCCAGCAGCCAAGTAGGGCCTAATGAAGCTTTCTTT. Amino acids: CASSQVGPNEAFF. Variable domain in full (rest from reference TRBV14 and TRBJ1-1): EAGVTQFPSHSVIEKGQTVTLRCDPISGHDNLYWYRRVMGKEIKFLLHFVKESKQDESGMPNNRFLAERTGGTYSTLKVQPAELEDSGVYFCASSQVGPNEAFFGQGTRLTVV.

The chain couples TRBV12-5 to TRBJ1-2; D gene uncertain. The V end lost 9 bases, the J end lost 0 bases, and 11 bases lay between the germline ends. CDR1 and CDR2 (germline): LGHNT, FRNRAP. This CDR3 has 13 residues. The CDR3 nucleotides are TGTGCTAGATGTAAGAGGGCTAACTATGGCTACACCTTC. As protein: CARCKRANYGYTF.

The chain combines TRBV7-9 with TRBJ1-6; D unresolved. V dropped 1 base and J dropped 0 bases, with 7 bases sitting between them. CDR3 length equals 16 residues. Germline V gene lookup returns CDR1 SEHNR and CDR2 FQNEAQ (reference sequence). The CDR3 loop reads CASSLDVSSYNSPLHF. As DNA, the CDR3 is TGTGCCAGCAGCTTAGATGTGAGCTCCTATAATTCACCCCTCCACTTT.

V is TRBV19 and J is TRBJ1-5; TRBD1 aligns across 10 bases. Looked up from germline, CDR1 is LNHDA and CDR2 is SQIVND (reference sequence). J lost 3 bases, V lost 9 bases, and 5 bases had no gene match. CDR3 length: 14 amino acids. This chain's CDR3 is CASRDRGTNQPQHF. As DNA, the CDR3 is TGTGCCAGCAGGGACAGGGGAACCAATCAGCCCCAGCATTTT.

The chain joins TRBV4-3 to TRBJ1-4, with TRBD1 as a possible D gene (6 bases). This CDR3 spans 14 amino acids. V was shortened by 0 bases and J by 6 bases, with 8 bases between the two germline ends. Germline CDR1 reads LGHNA; CDR2 reads YSLEER. The CDR3 DNA reads as TGCGCCAGCAGCCAAGAGGGGGCTTATGAAAAACTGTTTTTT. It specifies CASSQEGAYEKLFF.

The chain uses TRBV18 and TRBJ2-3; the match to TRBD2 covers 8 bases. The CDR3 is made up of 14 amino acids. Germline V lookup: CDR1 KGHSH, CDR2 LQKENI. Unmatched junction bases numbered 8, after V lost 8 bases and J lost 4 bases. CDR3 residues: CASALAGGSDTQYF. The CDR3 coding sequence is TGTGCCAGCGCCTTGGCGGGAGGCTCAGATACGCAGTATTTT. The full variable domain, in which reference TRBV18 and TRBJ2-3 provide the parts outside the CDR3, is NAGVMQNPRHLVRRRGQEARLRCSPMKGHSHVYWYRQLPEEGLKFMVYLQKENIIDESGMPKERFSAEFPKEGPSILRIQQVVRGDSAAYFCASALAGGSDTQYFGPGTRLTVL.

Comments on this clone: The same CDR3 also results from other DNA sequences found in this sample. The chain links TRBV18 to TRBJ2-7; D is possibly TRBD1 or TRBD2 (5 bases each). The ends were cut back, 6 bases at V and 5 bases at J, with 11 bases in the middle. This CDR3 is 12 amino acids long. Germline lookup yields CDR1 KGHSH and CDR2 LQKENI. The CDR3 region is CASSPGTDEQYF. The CDR3 DNA is TGTGCCAGCTCTCCCGGGACCGACGAGCAGTACTTC.

The chain uses TRBV5-4 and TRBJ2-3; D gene unclear. From germline, CDR1 is SGHNT and CDR2 YYREEE (reference sequence). Trimming pared 2 bases from V and 6 bases from J, leaving 7 bases between. This CDR3 region has 12 residues. As DNA, the CDR3 is TGTGCCAGCAGCTTCTTGTTGGATACGCAGTATTTT. Residues: CASSFLLDTQYF.

The gene calls are TRBV7-2 and TRBJ2-2; 7 bases are a match to TRBD1. J was trimmed by 6 bases and V by 1 base; bases with no gene match: 8. This CDR3 is built from 16 residues. CDR1 and CDR2 from the germline V gene are SGHTA and FQGNSA. The CDR3 region is CASSLVSGTVSGELFF. The CDR3 nucleotides read TGTGCCAGCAGCTTAGTATCCGGGACAGTATCCGGGGAGCTGTTTTTT.

The chain employs TRBV28 and TRBJ1-1; 8 nucleotides line up with TRBD1. This CDR3 is 15 amino acids long. V lost 10 bases and J lost 7; bases outside the gene matches: 17. Germline V gene lookup returns CDR1 MDHEN and CDR2 SYDVKM. The CDR3 loop is CANRLFRTGTNEAFF. CDR3 nucleotides: TGTGCCAACAGATTATTCCGGACAGGGACCAATGAAGCTTTCTTT.

The V call is TRBV7-8, the J call TRBJ1-2; weak D call: TRBD1 (6 bases). The CDR3 is 15 amino acids. The V end was cut by 1 base, the J end by 4 bases, with 13 bases between. The germline V gene has CDR1 SGHVS and CDR2 FQNEAQ. This CDR3 is CASSLGQGLVYGYTF. Here the CDR3 DNA reads TGTGCCAGCAGCTTAGGGCAGGGGCTGGTCTATGGCTACACCTTC.

DNA for the CDR3: TGTGCCAGCAGTGATGTGACCGTAGGTTCCTACGAGCAGTACTTC. Protein sequence: CASSDVTVGSYEQYF. The V call is TRBV6-1, the J call TRBJ2-7; unclear D gene. The V end was cut by 3 bases, the J end by 1 base, with 13 bases between. The CDR3 has 15 amino acids. Germline V lookup: CDR1 MNHNS, CDR2 SASEGT.

The chain joins TRBV18 to TRBJ1-2, with no clear D. Germline V gene lookup returns CDR1 KGHSH and CDR2 LQKENI. The CDR3 contains 15 residues. Trimming removed 1 base at V and 0 bases at J, with 9 bases between. DNA of the CDR3: TGTGCCAGCTCACCACTAACGGACCCTAACTATGGCTACACCTTC. Amino acids: CASSPLTDPNYGYTF.

The chain carries TRBV15 and TRBJ2-1, with a possible D match to TRBD2 (7 bases). Germline assignment: CDR1 LNHNV and CDR2 YYDKDF (reference sequence). V lost 5 bases, J lost 13 bases, and 18 bases lay in between. The CDR3 is 13 residues long. For the CDR3, the DNA is TGTGCCACCAGCTTTGGGGGGGCTGATTTCCAGTTCTTC. It yields the protein CATSFGGADFQFF.

The genes are TRBV18 and TRBJ2-6; TRBD1 might be the D (6 bases). V dropped 4 bases and J dropped 0 bases, with 10 bases sitting between them. CDR1 and CDR2 (germline): KGHSH, LQKENI. This CDR3 is 16 amino acids long. CDR3 sequence reads: CASSLQQGSGANVLTF. Here the CDR3 DNA reads TGTGCCAGCTCACTTCAACAGGGCTCTGGGGCCAACGTCCTGACTTTC.

As concerns this clone: The same CDR3 also results from other DNA sequences found in this sample. The genes are TRBV29-1 and TRBJ2-5; D is uncertain. CDR3 length: 11 amino acids. Trimming cost V 4 bases and J 5 bases, with 8 bases left between them. Per germline, CDR1 SQVTM and CDR2 ANQGSEA. CDR3 sequence (DNA): TGCAGCGTTGGCGGACCGGAGACCCAGTACTTC. Translated, it gives CSVGGPETQYF.

This sequence joins TRBV4-2 and TRBJ2-3; 13 nucleotides line up with TRBD2. With V trimmed by 0 bases and J by 3 bases, 6 bases remained unmatched. The CDR3 is 18 amino acids. Germline CDR1 reads LGHNA; CDR2 reads YNFKEQ. The CDR3 DNA reads TGTGCCAGCAGCCAAGACCTACTAGCGGGGGGGCGAACAGATACGCAGTATTTT. As protein: CASSQDLLAGGRTDTQYF.

The chain recombines TRBV6-6 with TRBJ1-1, with D perhaps matching TRBD1 (6 bases). The CDR3 length is 13 residues. The germline V gene has CDR1 MNHNY and CDR2 SVGAGI (reference sequence). V was cut by 6 bases and J by 4 bases, with 12 bases left in between. CDR3 region: CASSITGTTEAFF. The CDR3 DNA follows: TGTGCCAGCAGCATTACAGGGACCACTGAAGCTTTCTTT.

The chain carries TRBV6-1 and TRBJ1-1; perhaps TRBD1 as D (5 bases). Trimming removed 5 bases from V and 4 bases from J, with 11 bases in between. The CDR3 runs 13 residues. Germline values: CDR1 MNHNS, CDR2 SASEGT. CDR3 nucleotide sequence: TGTGCCAGCAGTCCCAAGAGGGGCACTGAAGCTTTCTTT. This translates into CASSPKRGTEAFF.

The rearrangement uses TRBV7-9 and TRBJ1-1; tentative D call: TRBD1 (5 bases). Germline values: CDR1 SEHNR, CDR2 FQNEAQ (reference sequence). The CDR3 covers 16 residues. V was trimmed by 2 bases and J by 6 bases, leaving 19 bases between them. The CDR3 DNA reads as TGTGCCAGCAGCTTAACTTGGGGAAGGGGATTCCCTGAAGCTTTCTTT. It translates to CASSLTWGRGFPEAFF.

The V and J genes are TRBV6-4 and TRBJ2-2, with D uncertain. V dropped 1 base and J dropped 1 base, with 7 bases sitting between them. The CDR3 totals 15 residues. Germline CDR1 and CDR2: MRHNA and SNTAGT. The CDR3: CASSDFTLNTGELFF. The CDR3, as DNA: TGTGCCAGCAGTGACTTTACATTGAACACCGGGGAGCTGTTTTTT.

The chain employs TRBV6-5 and TRBJ2-3, with TRBD1 matching 10 bases. The ends lost 8 bases at V and 4 bases at J; junction bases unmatched: 3. Germline V gene lookup returns CDR1 MNHEY and CDR2 SVGAGI. The CDR3 extends over 13 amino acids. The CDR3 bases are TGTGCCAGCGGTGGGACAGGGGCAGATACGCAGTATTTT. It yields the protein CASGGTGADTQYF.